This TCR beta chain was captured in a study of persistence of HIV-infected CD4 T cells. Study-level information: Multiple blood draws of up to roughly 200 mL, except a couple of donors with single leukapheresis. The study, taken as a whole, reports: CMV- and Gag-responding cells had lower TCRbeta richness than CD3/CD28-responding cells.

Losses at the gene ends were 7 bases for V and 12 bases for J; bases not matched to a gene: 16. Germline V gene sequence: CDR1 LNHDA, CDR2 SQIVND (reference sequence). This CDR3 is 14 amino acids long. Remarks on this clone: The antigen remains unidentified.

Stimulation used 9 to 10 ug/mL lysate from CMV-infected fibroblasts. Sorted nonresponding memory CD4+ T cells were CD40L-negative, CD69-negative, CD45RO-high. This was the immunoSEQ version 4 assay in survey mode. Assay: immunoSEQ multiplex PCR; the TCRdb copy retains only in-frame clones and omits some. Of about 28,000 clones in the sample, roughly four fifths were seen once. The V and J genes are TRBV19 and TRBJ1-1, with TRBD1 matching over 8 bases. This TCR came from an adult man with HIV who was CMV-seropositive. The source material was CD4+ T cells sorted from PBMCs after roughly 18-hour stimulation, sampled from a patient who received antiretroviral therapy. As DNA, the CDR3 is TGTGCCAGTAAACCCTCCCCCCGGACAGGGTATACTTTCTTT. Translated, it gives CASKPSPRTGYTFF.